This T cell receptor (beta chain) was observed in a study of OX40 agonist ivuxolimab in advanced cancers. The V gene end was trimmed by 4 bases and the J gene end by 10 bases; junction bases not matched to a gene: 2. The germline gives CDR1 SGHAT, CDR2 FQNNGV. There are 13 residues in the CDR3. TCRdb's table, derived via immunoSEQ multiplex PCR, lists solely in-frame clones and lacks some. Of 30,000 to 40,000 clones listed, more than 60% were seen once; the top ten hold roughly 15%. Sequenced material: CD4+ or CD8+ T cells sorted from blood, taken in a trial of the OX40 agonist ivuxolimab. The clonotype comes from an adult with an advanced solid tumor such as melanoma, head and neck, liver or kidney cancer. The chain employs TRBV11-2 and TRBJ2-1, with 12 bases identical to TRBD2. CDR3 residues: CASSSGLAGEQFF. The CDR3 nucleotides read TGTGCCAGCAGCTCCGGACTAGCGGGGGAGCAGTTCTTC.